The text below deals with one T cell receptor beta chain. The age range of participants was about 18 to 100 years, with residence in about two dozen US areas. Which cohort a participant joined came from the clinical history participants gave. The entry originates in a study of blood T cell repertoires in COVID-19. Produced via immunoSEQ multiplex PCR; TCRdb's table is partial and in-frame only. The profile covers roughly 130,000 clones, with 84% appearing a single time and around 3.2% taken by the ten largest. Deletions cut 8 bases from V and 5 bases from J, with 16 bases between. The CDR3 is 13 amino acids. Germline CDR1 MNHEY, CDR2 SMNVEV (reference sequence).

The source is a woman between 50 and 59 years old with acute COVID-19. The rearrangement joins TRBV27 to TRBJ2-7; possibly TRBD2 for D (6 bases). The sample was PBMCs or T cells enriched from blood (not recorded which). The CDR3 region has the DNA TGTGCCAGCTCACAGTCTAGCGTGGACGAGCAGTACTTC. As protein: CASSQSSVDEQYF.